This paragraph covers one T cell receptor (beta chain) sequence. The data originate from a study of cytomegalovirus exposure and HLA in healthy donors. Sequencing used immunoSEQ multiplex PCR; TCRdb keeps in-frame clones, though not all of them. In the table there are 220,000 or so clones, 90% to 95% of which are singletons. The sample taken for sequencing was PBMCs. The sequence was collected from a woman younger than 30 in good health and CMV-seronegative.

CDR3 DNA: TGTGCCAGCAGCGGCCTGAGACAGGGAACTTCTCAAGGGGATACGCAGTATTTT. Its protein product is CASSGLRQGTSQGDTQYF. The chain couples TRBV7-8 to TRBJ2-3; 7 bases are shared with TRBD1. Per germline, CDR1 SGHVS and CDR2 FQNEAQ. The CDR3 is 18 residues long. V lost 5 bases, J lost 6 bases, and 20 bases stayed unmatched.